A selection of T cell receptor beta chains follows, all from one sample in a study of blood T cell repertoires in COVID-19. Some clones are missing from TCRdb's copy, which holds only in-frame ones; the method was immunoSEQ multiplex PCR. The sample has around 180,000 clones, roughly 81% seen once. Sequenced: peripheral blood. The receptors derive from a woman over 75 with COVID-19, enrolled during active disease. The conserved cysteine and the conserved F or W are not part of the CDR3 here. The size field is filled for only some rows; it gives once, few, many or a size class.

>TRBV7-2|.|TRBJ1-2
ASSLVGGQGAGRGGYT
>TRBV19|.|TRBJ2-3
ASSLFDRADTQY
>TRBV29-1|once|TRBJ2-1
SVVAAGGTYNEQF
>TRBV6-2/TRBV6-3|.|TRBJ2-7
ASSYRGPYEQY
>TRBV12-5|.|TRBJ2-7
ASPPGSSYEQY
>TRBV18|.|TRBJ1-3
ASSPNRLGGSGNTIY
>TRBV5-4|.|TRBJ1-2
ASSLVRGDGYT
>TRBV7-9|.|TRBJ1-2
ASSLVEGARGYT
>TRBV5-1|.|TRBJ2-4
ASSRATGGIQY
>TRBV10-2|.|TRBJ1-4
ASSRTGGVNEKLF
>TRBV7-2|.|TRBJ1-2
ASSLWGQGLGYGYT
>TRBV20-1|few|TRBJ2-7
SASGPTILAYEQY
>TRBV5-6|few|TRBJ2-2
ASRDKTNTGELF
>TRBV6-1|.|TRBJ1-6
ASSDLGGGFIGPLH
>TRBV24-1|.|TRBJ2-2
ATSDFWTSGINTGELF
>TRBV11-2|.|TRBJ2-3
ASSLVPKLAGGPDTQY
>TRBV4-3|.|TRBJ2-5
ASSQDAGGTFWTQY
>TRBV2|.|TRBJ2-2
ASRDIPFGTGELF
>TRBV24-1|few|TRBJ1-2
ATSVPDRAGYT
>TRBV2|few|TRBJ2-7
ASSLGLQGEQY
>TRBV3-1/TRBV3-2|.|TRBJ2-2
ASSQDWAGNTGELF
>TRBV27|few|TRBJ2-2
ASTWGRREGTGELF
>TRBV15|.|TRBJ1-4
ATSRGQSREKLF
>TRBV4-2|.|TRBJ2-7
ASSQDHLAAGYEQY
>TRBV28|.|TRBJ2-1
ASRYVGTGWDEQF
>TRBV9|once|TRBJ2-3
ASSVTFGGDTQY
>TRBV23-1|.|TRBJ2-7
ASSESGLTNPTIPYEQY
>TRBV12-3/TRBV12-4|.|TRBJ2-5
ASSSGETQY
>TRBV19|.|TRBJ2-7
ASSIAPTSTRYEQY
>TRBV5-1|.|TRBJ1-2
ASRRAETGASRYGYT
>TRBV28|.|TRBJ1-2
ASSLPGTGSYGYT
>TRBV6-5|.|TRBJ1-1
ASVELNTEAF
>TRBV7-7|few|TRBJ2-3
ASSRGTGETDTQY
>TRBV6-2/TRBV6-3|.|TRBJ1-5
ASSWTGLNQPQH
>TRBV5-4|.|TRBJ2-2
ASSYRQGYTGELF
>TRBV19|.|TRBJ1-1
ASRGDRALNTEAF
>TRBV2|.|TRBJ2-3
ASREQAGPDTQY
>TRBV5-4|once|TRBJ2-2
ASSPSARQDLNTGELF
>TRBV20-1|.|TRBJ1-5
SASETGTSNQPQH
>TRBV11-2|.|TRBJ2-2
ASSSRTSGTGELF
>TRBV7-9|.|TRBJ2-1
ASSLLLAGVNEQF
>TRBV27|.|TRBJ2-2
ASSLGTGARGELF
>TRBV5-1|.|TRBJ2-7
ASSPTGGDSYEQY
>TRBV6-6|few|TRBJ2-1
ASRRTQSSYNEQF
>TRBV10-3|.|TRBJ2-6
AISDGQAGANVLT
>TRBV30|.|TRBJ2-5
AWSEGAQETQY
>TRBV7-6|.|TRBJ2-7
ASSLRTGVEQY
>TRBV10-1|.|TRBJ2-2
ATVGGYTGELF
>TRBV11-2|.|TRBJ1-1
ASSFLSNTEAF
>TRBV28|.|TRBJ2-1
ASSFGAGVKQF
>TRBV23-1|.|TRBJ2-5
ASRGQCPSGETQY
>TRBV7-6|.|TRBJ1-3
ASSSADRDSGNTIY
>TRBV20-1|once|TRBJ1-1
SANRQGVAF
>TRBV28|.|TRBJ2-1
ASSSLAGGNNEQF
>TRBV6-5|once|TRBJ2-1
ASSMHRDSNEQF
>TRBV5-1|.|TRBJ1-1
ASSFEGMNTEAF
>TRBV5-5|once|TRBJ1-4
ASSFREPGNEKLF
>TRBV3-1/TRBV3-2|.|TRBJ2-7
ASSHPGRGHEQY
>TRBV7-9|few|TRBJ2-7
ASSFGLAGGYEQY
>TRBV6-2/TRBV6-3|.|TRBJ1-5
ASSYSGLSNQPQH